This TCR beta chain is drawn from a study of Graves' ophthalmopathy and Graves' hyperthyroidism. Amplification of TCR beta CDR3 regions used RNA transcripts. First-round RT-PCR with HTBI primers preceded a second-round multiplex PCR. A single record per CDR3 protein comes from TCRdb applying MiXCR to the multiplex PCR reads. This table has approximately 540,000 distinct CDR3 sequences, about 40% appearing once. This clonotype was counted many times. Its antigen is undetermined. The study excluded patients with other autoimmune diseases, uncontrolled infections, pregnancy or lactation. General observations from the study: Discrimination between ophthalmopathy and stable hyperthyroidism by a 13-signature model showed about 86% sensitivity and about 80% specificity. Detection in blood was also observed for most expanded thyroid clonotypes above 0.001 frequency.

Trimming pared 6 bases from V and 2 bases from J, leaving 17 bases between. This CDR3 contains 16 residues. The rearrangement joins TRBV12-3 or TRBV12-4 to TRBJ1-3; weak D call: TRBD1 (6 bases). This TCR came from an adult man with Graves' hyperthyroidism. The sample taken for sequencing was peripheral blood or thyroid tissue (not recorded which). In nucleotides, the CDR3 is TGTGCCAGCAGCCGAAAAGGGGGGGCCACTGGAAACACCATATATTTT. It yields the protein CASSRKGGATGNTIYF.